This T cell receptor (beta chain) was obtained from a study of blood T cell repertoires in COVID-19. In the study overall: COVID-19 samples collected from the United States, Italy and Spain covered acute and convalescent phases.

Data came from immunoSEQ multiplex PCR; TCRdb stores just in-frame clones and leaves some out. Counted here are roughly 300,000 clones, around 83% occurring once; the ten biggest clones make up around 1.2%. Sequencing was carried out using peripheral blood. The receptor was isolated from a woman aged 45-60 years with acute or convalescent COVID-19.

CDR3 in amino acids: CATSDPTSGGTNEQFF. The CDR3 bases are TGTGCCACCAGTGACCCTACTAGCGGGGGAACCAATGAGCAGTTCTTC. The chain combines TRBV24-1 with TRBJ2-1; TRBD2 aligns across 11 bases. CDR3 length equals 16 residues. The trim removed 4 bases at V and 6 bases at J, leaving 7 bases unmatched. The germline CDR1 and CDR2 sequences are KGHDR and SFDVKD.